One and the same sample provided the 8 T cell receptor beta chains below, sequenced in a study of beta chain features in type 1 diabetes. These receptors lack a known antigen. General study results and limits: There was a moderate but significant shortening of TCRB CDR3s in all four CD4+ subsets of Type 1 diabetes patients.

Sequencing targeted expressed TCRB transcripts, as all isolated RNA had been reverse transcribed. Assay: immunoSEQ multiplex PCR; the TCRdb copy retains only in-frame clones and omits some. The sample contains around 170,000 clones, 9% of which appear only once. Material: central memory CD4+ T cells from blood. These receptor sequences come from a woman in her twenties or thirties with type 1 diabetes.

This clone came up a few times. The same CDR3 can be traced to other DNA sequences in this sample. The chain uses TRBV15 and TRBJ2-7, with a tentative D call TRBD1 (6 bases). Trimming stripped 0 bases from V and 4 bases from J, with 7 bases between. Germline V gene data show CDR1 as LNHNV and CDR2 as YYDKDF (reference sequence). The CDR3 runs to 13 residues. The CDR3 here is CATSRDRGYEQYF. CDR3 bases: TGTGCCACCAGCAGAGATAGGGGGTACGAGCAGTACTTC.

V usage is TRBV7-2 and J usage is TRBJ2-1; 12 bases align to TRBD2. Germline V gene sequence: CDR1 SGHTA, CDR2 FQGNSA. J was trimmed by 8 bases and V by 6 bases; bases with no gene match: 5. The CDR3 has 14 residues. CDR3 sequence reads: CASRGTSGRHEQFF. The CDR3, as DNA: TGTGCCAGCAGGGGTACTAGCGGGAGGCATGAGCAGTTCTTC. The full variable domain, with the rest looked up from reference TRBV7-2 and TRBJ2-1, is GAGVSQSPSNKVTEKGKDVELRCDPISGHTALYWYRQSLGQGLEFLIYFQGNSAPDKSGLPSDRFSAERTGGSVSTLTIQRTQQEDSAVYLCASRGTSGRHEQFFGPGTRLTVL.

The chain carries TRBV19 and TRBJ2-1; D gene ambiguous. Germline loops: CDR1 LNHDA, CDR2 SQIVND (reference sequence). The V end was cut by 5 bases, the J end by 7 bases, with 6 bases between. The CDR3 is 11 amino acids. Written as DNA, the CDR3 is TGTGCCAGTAGTCGCGGTAATGAGCAGTTCTTC. It specifies CASSRGNEQFF.

This clone was seen only a few times. This chain links TRBV11-3 with TRBJ1-2; D is perhaps TRBD1 (5 bases). The germline gives CDR1 SGHNT, CDR2 YENEEA. Trimming removed 5 bases at V and 8 bases at J, with 18 bases between. This CDR3 has 14 amino acids. The CDR3 sequence: CASSPLDTLRGYTF. DNA of the CDR3: TGTGCCAGCAGCCCACTGGACACCCTCCGCGGCTACACCTTC.

The CDR3 nucleotides read TGCGCCAGCAGCCAAGAGGTAGCGGGAGTTATTTCCGGGGAGCTGTTTTTT. Translating it yields CASSQEVAGVISGELFF. The rearrangement uses TRBV4-1 and TRBJ2-2; 9 bases align to TRBD2. The germline V gene has CDR1 MGHRA and CDR2 YSYEKL. The V segment lost 0 bases and the J segment 6 bases; nucleotides outside the gene matches: 8. The CDR3 consists of 17 residues.

This chain uses TRBV5-1 with TRBJ2-5, with D tentatively TRBD1 (5 bases). This CDR3 is built from 15 residues. Germline assignment: CDR1 SGHRS and CDR2 YFSETQ. V gave up 5 bases and J gave up 0 bases, with 14 bases separating them. The CDR3: CASRPQGTHQETQYF. In DNA form, the CDR3 reads TGCGCCAGCAGACCCCAGGGCACCCACCAAGAGACCCAGTACTTC.

This clone was seen only a few times. The genes are TRBV7-3 and TRBJ2-2, with 7 bases matching TRBD1. J lost 4 bases, V lost 5 bases, and 7 bases had no gene match. This CDR3 spans 15 amino acids. CDR1 and CDR2 (germline): SGHTA, FQGTGA. Written as DNA, the CDR3 is TGTGCCAGCAGCGACCGACAGGGCGGCACCGGGGAGCTGTTTTTT. This translates into CASSDRQGGTGELFF.

This clone turned up a few times. V is TRBV6-1 and J is TRBJ2-1, with D tentatively TRBD1 (5 bases). Trimming cost V 5 bases and J 6 bases, with 11 bases left between them. The CDR3 has 13 amino acids. The germline gives CDR1 MNHNS, CDR2 SASEGT. The CDR3 region has the DNA TGTGCCAGCAGTTCCCAGACAGTCAATGAGCAGTTCTTC. Amino acids: CASSSQTVNEQFF.